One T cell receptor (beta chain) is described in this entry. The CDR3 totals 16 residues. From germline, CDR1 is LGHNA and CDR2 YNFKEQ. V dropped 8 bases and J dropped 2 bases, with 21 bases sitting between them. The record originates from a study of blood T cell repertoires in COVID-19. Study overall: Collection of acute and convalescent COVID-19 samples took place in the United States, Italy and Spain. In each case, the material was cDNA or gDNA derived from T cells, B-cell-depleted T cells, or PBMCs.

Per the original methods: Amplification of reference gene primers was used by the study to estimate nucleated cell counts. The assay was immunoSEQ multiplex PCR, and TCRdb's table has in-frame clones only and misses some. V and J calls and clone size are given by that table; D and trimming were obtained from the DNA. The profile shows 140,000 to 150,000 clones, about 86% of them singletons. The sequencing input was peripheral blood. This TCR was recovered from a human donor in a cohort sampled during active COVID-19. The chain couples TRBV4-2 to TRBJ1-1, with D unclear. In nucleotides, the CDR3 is TGTGCCAGCCTCGCGCAATCCGGCGGAGGTAACACTGAAGCTTTCTTT. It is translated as CASLAQSGGGNTEAFF.